These 18 T cell receptor beta chains share one sample of origin, sequenced in a study of blood T cell repertoires in COVID-19. Profiling relied on immunoSEQ multiplex PCR, and the TCRdb table lists in-frame clones only, not all of them. The sample consists of 200,000 to 300,000 clones, around 90% of them appearing once. Sequencing was carried out using peripheral blood. The receptors come from a woman aged 40 to 50 with acute or convalescent COVID-19.

A single count supports this clone. J is TRBJ2-5 and V is TRBV4-2, with 10 nucleotides matching TRBD2. This CDR3 is 18 amino acids long. Trimming removed 0 bases from V and 1 base from J; junction bases left unmatched: 8. Looked up from germline, CDR1 is LGHNA and CDR2 is YNFKEQ. DNA for the CDR3: TGTGCCAGCAGCCAAGAGTGGATTAGCGGGGGGACCCAAGAGACCCAGTACTTC. Translation: CASSQEWISGGTQETQYF.

The chain links TRBV19 to TRBJ1-1, with D hard to call. The CDR3 contains 12 residues. Germline values: CDR1 LNHDA, CDR2 SQIVND (reference sequence). Between the trimmed V and J ends, which lost 3 bases and 8 bases, there was a span of 10 bases. DNA of the CDR3: TGTGCCAGTAGTATGAATAAACAGGAAGCTTTCTTT. It encodes CASSMNKQEAFF.

The rearrangement uses TRBV6-6 and TRBJ1-1; D is possibly TRBD1 (5 bases). There are 13 residues in the CDR3. Germline V lookup: CDR1 MNHNY, CDR2 SVGAGI (reference sequence). Trimming stripped 7 bases from V and 3 bases from J, with 12 bases between. CDR3: CASKFGGDTEAFF. DNA for the CDR3: TGTGCCAGCAAGTTTGGAGGGGACACTGAAGCTTTCTTT.

The chain joins TRBV6-5 to TRBJ2-7, with D possibly TRBD1 on 7 matching bases. The ends were cut back, 2 bases at V and 2 bases at J, with 10 bases in the middle. Germline V gene sequence: CDR1 MNHEY, CDR2 SVGAGI. The CDR3 covers 14 residues. The CDR3 sequence: CASSYRRGPYEQYV. In DNA, the CDR3 is TGTGCCAGCAGTTACAGGAGGGGGCCCTACGAGCAGTACGTC.

The chain carries TRBV29-1 and TRBJ2-2; 11 bases are a match to TRBD2. J gave up 2 bases and V 2 bases, and 7 bases lay outside the gene matches. Germline loops: CDR1 SQVTM, CDR2 ANQGSEA. The CDR3 sequence is 17 residues long. CDR3 coding DNA: TGCAGCGTTGAAAAGATGCTAGCGGGGGGTAACACCGGGGAGCTGTTTTTT. Protein: CSVEKMLAGGNTGELFF.

The chain has TRBV6-5 and TRBJ1-2; D gene uncertain. The V gene's germline CDR1 is MNHEY and CDR2 SVGAGI. The CDR3 has 15 amino acids. Trimming removed 2 bases at V and 4 bases at J, with 14 bases between. The CDR3: CASSYSGRVLYGYTF. Here the CDR3 DNA reads TGTGCCAGCAGTTACAGCGGACGGGTTCTCTATGGCTACACCTTC.

This chain links TRBV4-1 with TRBJ1-2; D remains ambiguous. Germline CDR1 is MGHRA and CDR2 is YSYEKL. This CDR3 has 16 amino acids. V was clipped by 0 bases and J by 1 base, with 12 bases between them. The CDR3 reads CASSQERFQINYGYTF. CDR3 nucleotides: TGCGCCAGCAGCCAAGAGAGGTTCCAGATTAACTATGGCTACACCTTC.

The rearrangement uses TRBV2 and TRBJ1-2; D unresolved. Germline CDR1 and CDR2: SNHLY and FYNNEI. The V end lost 3 bases, the J end lost 4 bases, and 9 bases lay between the germline ends. The CDR3 runs 13 residues. The CDR3 spells CASSETGIYGYTF. Here the CDR3 DNA reads TGTGCCAGCAGTGAGACGGGTATCTATGGCTACACCTTC.

In nucleotides, the CDR3 is TGTGCCAGCAGGCAAGAAGCGGGCACCGGATATGGCTACACCTTC. It is translated as CASRQEAGTGYGYTF. This rearrangement joins TRBV28 to TRBJ1-2; D ambiguous. This CDR3 comprises 15 residues. Germline assignment: CDR1 MDHEN and CDR2 SYDVKM. V was cut by 6 bases and J by 5 bases, with 19 bases left in between.

The chain employs TRBV9 and TRBJ2-5; 10 nucleotides agree with TRBD1. The germline gives CDR1 SGDLS, CDR2 YYNGEE. This CDR3 comprises 14 residues. J lost 6 bases, V lost 3 bases, and 5 bases had no gene match. CDR3 nucleotide sequence: TGTGCCAGCAGCGCCCCGGGACAGGGGAAGACCCAGTACTTC. This sequence encodes CASSAPGQGKTQYF.

This rearrangement joins TRBV30 to TRBJ2-2, with 8 bases aligning to TRBD2. V shed 3 bases, J shed 4 bases, and the junction held 4 bases outside the gene matches. Looked up from germline, CDR1 is GTSNPN and CDR2 is SVGIG (reference sequence). The CDR3 runs to 14 residues. The CDR3 DNA follows: TGTGCCTGGAGCGGGGGGGTCGCCACCGGGGAGCTGTTTTTT. As protein: CAWSGGVATGELFF.

The table lists this clone with a count of one. The chain is built from TRBV4-2 and TRBJ1-6; the D is unclear. This CDR3 comprises 16 residues. Germline loops: CDR1 LGHNA, CDR2 YNFKEQ. Trimming removed 0 bases at V and 6 bases at J, with 12 bases between. The CDR3 DNA follows: TGTGCCAGCAGCCAAGAAGCCCGGTCCCTTAATTCACCCCTCCACTTT. Protein: CASSQEARSLNSPLHF.

The rearrangement joins TRBV29-1 to TRBJ1-2; possible D gene TRBD1, 6 bases. Trimming took off 6 bases at V and 4 bases at J, with 15 bases between the two ends. Germline V gives CDR1 SQVTM, CDR2 ANQGSEA. This CDR3 is built from 13 residues. This CDR3 is CSVVNRAPYGYTF. The CDR3 DNA reads TGCAGCGTAGTTAACAGGGCCCCCTATGGCTACACCTTC.

The chain couples TRBV6-6 to TRBJ1-2; 9 nucleotides match TRBD1. The V gene's germline CDR1 is MNHNY and CDR2 SVGAGI (reference sequence). V lost 0 bases, J lost 3 bases, and 5 bases stayed unmatched. The CDR3 is 16 amino acids. The CDR3 protein is CASSYSIQGADYGYTF. The CDR3 nucleotides are TGTGCCAGCAGTTACTCGATACAGGGGGCTGACTATGGCTACACCTTC.

The V gene is TRBV5-4, the J gene TRBJ1-2, with TRBD1 matching over 12 bases. The CDR3 runs 15 residues. Per the germline V gene, CDR1 is SGHNT and CDR2 is YYREEE (reference sequence). V lost 4 bases to trimming and J lost 8 bases; unmatched junction nucleotides: 9. The CDR3 bases are TGTGCCAGCAGCGGCCGGGACAGGGGGCTGGAAGGCTACACCTTC. Its translation: CASSGRDRGLEGYTF.

CDR3 coding DNA: TGCGCCAGCAGGGACAGGAACACTGAAGCTTTCTTT. Translation: CASRDRNTEAFF. V gene TRBV10-2 combines with J gene TRBJ1-1; D might be TRBD1 (6 bases). V was pared by 6 bases and J by 1 base, with 6 bases between. CDR1 and CDR2 (germline): WSHSY, SAAADI. The CDR3 consists of 12 residues.

The chain has TRBV15 and TRBJ2-6; 8 bases fit TRBD1. The CDR3 has 17 amino acids. Trimming removed 0 bases from V and 6 bases from J; junction bases left unmatched: 7. The germline V gene encodes CDR1 LNHNV and CDR2 YYDKDF (reference sequence). The CDR3 region is CATSRDLRGREANVLTF. The CDR3 region has the DNA TGTGCCACCAGCAGAGATCTCAGGGGGCGAGAGGCCAACGTCCTGACTTTC.

A single count supports this clone. V gene TRBV20-1 combines with J gene TRBJ1-1; D is unclear. The germline gives CDR1 DFQATT, CDR2 SNEGSKA (reference sequence). CDR3 length equals 11 residues. V lost 5 bases, J lost 2 bases, and 6 bases lay in between. The CDR3 loop reads CSAEGNTEAFF. As DNA, the CDR3 is TGCAGTGCTGAGGGTAACACTGAAGCTTTCTTT.